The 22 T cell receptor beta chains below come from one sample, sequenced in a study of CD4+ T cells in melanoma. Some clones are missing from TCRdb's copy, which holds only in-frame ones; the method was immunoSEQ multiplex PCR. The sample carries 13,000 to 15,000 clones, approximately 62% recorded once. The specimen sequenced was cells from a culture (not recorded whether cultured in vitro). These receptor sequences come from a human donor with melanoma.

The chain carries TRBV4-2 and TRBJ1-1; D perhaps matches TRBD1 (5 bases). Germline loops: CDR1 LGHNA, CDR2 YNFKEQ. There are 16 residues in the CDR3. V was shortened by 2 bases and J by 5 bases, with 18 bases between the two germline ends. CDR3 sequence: CASSQQGRARGTEAFF. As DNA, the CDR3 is TGTGCCAGCAGCCAACAAGGTAGGGCCCGGGGGACTGAAGCTTTCTTT.

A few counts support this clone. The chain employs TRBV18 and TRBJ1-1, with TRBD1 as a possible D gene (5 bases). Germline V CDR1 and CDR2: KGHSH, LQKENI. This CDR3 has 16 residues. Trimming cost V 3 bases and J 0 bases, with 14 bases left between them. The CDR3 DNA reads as TGTGCCAGCTCACCCCGGCCTCCACAGGTGAACACTGAAGCTTTCTTT. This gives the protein CASSPRPPQVNTEAFF.

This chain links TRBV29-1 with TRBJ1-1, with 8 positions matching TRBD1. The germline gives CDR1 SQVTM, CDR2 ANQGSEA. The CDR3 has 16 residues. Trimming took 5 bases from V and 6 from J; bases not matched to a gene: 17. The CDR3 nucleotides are TGCAGCGTTATGACAGGGGATCCTTCTAAGAGTTCTGAAGCTTTCTTT. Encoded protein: CSVMTGDPSKSSEAFF.

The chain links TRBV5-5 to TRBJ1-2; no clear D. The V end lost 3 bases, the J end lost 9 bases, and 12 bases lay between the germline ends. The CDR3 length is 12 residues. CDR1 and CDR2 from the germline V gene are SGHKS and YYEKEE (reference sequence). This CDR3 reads CASSSPANSYTF. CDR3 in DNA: TGTGCCAGCAGCTCACCGGCCAATAGCTACACCTTC. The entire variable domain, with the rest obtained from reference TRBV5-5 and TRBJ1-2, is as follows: DAGVTQSPTHLIKTRGQQVTLRCSPISGHKSVSWYQQVLGQGPQFIFQYYEKEERGRGNFPDRFSARQFPNYSSELNVNALLLGDSALYLCASSSPANSYTFGSGTRLTVV.

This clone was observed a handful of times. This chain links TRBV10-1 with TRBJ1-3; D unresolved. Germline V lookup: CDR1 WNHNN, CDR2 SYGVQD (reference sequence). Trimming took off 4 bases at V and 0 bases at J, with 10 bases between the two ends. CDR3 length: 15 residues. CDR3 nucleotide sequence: TGCGCCAGCAGTGCGACTCAAGGCTCTGGAAACACCATATATTTT. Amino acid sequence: CASSATQGSGNTIYF.

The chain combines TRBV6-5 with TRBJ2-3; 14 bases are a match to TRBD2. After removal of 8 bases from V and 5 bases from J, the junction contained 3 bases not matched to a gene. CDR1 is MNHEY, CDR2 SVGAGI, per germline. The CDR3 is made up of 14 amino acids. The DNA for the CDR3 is TGTGCCAGCCGGACTAGCGGGGGGCAAGATACGCAGTATTTT. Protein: CASRTSGGQDTQYF.

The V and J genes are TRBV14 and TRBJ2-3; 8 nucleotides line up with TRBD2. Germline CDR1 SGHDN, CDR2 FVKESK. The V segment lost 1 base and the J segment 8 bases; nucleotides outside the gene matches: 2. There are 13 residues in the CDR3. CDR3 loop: CASSQAGTSTQYF. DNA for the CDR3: TGTGCCAGCAGCCAAGCGGGGACTAGTACGCAGTATTTT.

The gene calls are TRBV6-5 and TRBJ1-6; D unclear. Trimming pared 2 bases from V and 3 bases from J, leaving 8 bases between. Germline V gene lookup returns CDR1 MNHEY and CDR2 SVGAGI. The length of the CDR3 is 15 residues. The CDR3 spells CASSYMRGYNSPLHF. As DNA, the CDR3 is TGTGCCAGCAGTTACATGAGAGGCTATAATTCACCCCTCCACTTT.

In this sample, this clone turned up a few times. The CDR3, as DNA: TGTGCCAGTAGTACCATAGCGGGCTCCTACGAGCAGTACTTC. Its protein product is CASSTIAGSYEQYF. The rearrangement uses TRBV19 and TRBJ2-7; the match to TRBD2 covers 7 bases. Germline V lookup: CDR1 LNHDA, CDR2 SQIVND (reference sequence). The length of the CDR3 is 14 residues. V shed 4 bases, J shed 0 bases, and the junction held 3 bases outside the gene matches.

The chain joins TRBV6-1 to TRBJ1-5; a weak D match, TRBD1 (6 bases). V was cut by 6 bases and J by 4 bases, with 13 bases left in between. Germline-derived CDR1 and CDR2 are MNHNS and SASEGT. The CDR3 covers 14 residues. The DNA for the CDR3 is TGTGCCAGCAGGTATCAGGGGTGGAATCAGCCCCAGCATTTT. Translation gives CASRYQGWNQPQHF.

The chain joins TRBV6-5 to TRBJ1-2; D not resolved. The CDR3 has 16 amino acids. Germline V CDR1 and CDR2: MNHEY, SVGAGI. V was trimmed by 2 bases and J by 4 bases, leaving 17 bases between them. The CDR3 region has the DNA TGTGCCAGCAGTTACAAATCATTCAGTAGTAGCTATGGCTACACCTTC. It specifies CASSYKSFSSSYGYTF.

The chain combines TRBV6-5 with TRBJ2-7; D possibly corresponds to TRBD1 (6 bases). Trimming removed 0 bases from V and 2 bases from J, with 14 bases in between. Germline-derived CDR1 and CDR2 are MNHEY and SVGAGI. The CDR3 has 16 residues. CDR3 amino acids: CASSYSNMGAPYEQYF. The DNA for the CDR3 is TGTGCCAGCAGTTACTCGAATATGGGGGCTCCCTACGAGCAGTACTTC.

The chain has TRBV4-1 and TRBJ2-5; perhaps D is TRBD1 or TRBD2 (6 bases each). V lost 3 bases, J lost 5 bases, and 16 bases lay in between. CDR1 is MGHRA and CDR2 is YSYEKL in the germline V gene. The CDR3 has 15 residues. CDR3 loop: CASSQRLGGRETQYF. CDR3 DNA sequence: TGCGCCAGCAGCCAGAGGCTCGGGGGCCGGGAGACCCAGTACTTC.

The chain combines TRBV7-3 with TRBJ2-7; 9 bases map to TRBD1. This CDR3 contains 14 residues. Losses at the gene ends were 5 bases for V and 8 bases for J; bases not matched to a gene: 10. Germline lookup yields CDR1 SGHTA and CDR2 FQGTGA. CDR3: CASSPRAGTGKQYF. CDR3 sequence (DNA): TGTGCCAGCAGCCCTCGGGCGGGGACAGGGAAGCAGTACTTC.

CDR3 coding DNA: TGTGCCAGCAGTGAAGACGCGGTAAACACTGAAGCTTTCTTT. This translates into CASSEDAVNTEAFF. The chain employs TRBV2 and TRBJ1-1; no definite D call. The CDR3 has 14 amino acids. V was trimmed by 1 base and J by 2 bases, leaving 8 bases between them. Germline CDR1 is SNHLY and CDR2 is FYNNEI.

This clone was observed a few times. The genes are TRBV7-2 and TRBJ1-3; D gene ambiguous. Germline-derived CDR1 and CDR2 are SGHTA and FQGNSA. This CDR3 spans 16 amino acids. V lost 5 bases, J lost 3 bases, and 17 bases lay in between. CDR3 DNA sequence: TGTGCCAGCAGCCTGGGAGCAGAGAACGTTGGAAACACCATATATTTT. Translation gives CASSLGAENVGNTIYF.

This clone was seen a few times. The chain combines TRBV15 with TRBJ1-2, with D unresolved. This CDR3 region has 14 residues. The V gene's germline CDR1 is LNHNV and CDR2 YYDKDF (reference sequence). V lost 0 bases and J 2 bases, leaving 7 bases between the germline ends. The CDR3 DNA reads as TGTGCCACCAGCAGAGAGCGGAAAAACTATGGCTACACCTTC. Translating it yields CATSRERKNYGYTF.

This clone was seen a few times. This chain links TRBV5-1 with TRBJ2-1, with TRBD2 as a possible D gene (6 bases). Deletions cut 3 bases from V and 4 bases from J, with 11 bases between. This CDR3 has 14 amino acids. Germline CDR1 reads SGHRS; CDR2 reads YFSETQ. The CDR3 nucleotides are TGCGCCAGCAGCTCGGCGGCGGGATACAATGAGCAGTTCTTC. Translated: CASSSAAGYNEQFF. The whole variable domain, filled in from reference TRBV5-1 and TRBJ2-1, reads KAGVTQTPRYLIKTRGQQVTLSCSPISGHRSVSWYQQTPGQGLQFLFEYFSETQRNKGNFPGRFSGRQFSNSRSEMNVSTLELGDSALYLCASSSAAGYNEQFFGPGTRLTVL.

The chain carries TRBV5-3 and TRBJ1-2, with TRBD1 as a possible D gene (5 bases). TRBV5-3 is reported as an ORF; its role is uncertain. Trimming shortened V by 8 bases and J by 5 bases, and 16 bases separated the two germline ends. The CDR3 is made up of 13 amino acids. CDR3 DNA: TGTGCCAGCAACCTGGGGGGTCGGTATGGCTACACCTTC. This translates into CASNLGGRYGYTF.

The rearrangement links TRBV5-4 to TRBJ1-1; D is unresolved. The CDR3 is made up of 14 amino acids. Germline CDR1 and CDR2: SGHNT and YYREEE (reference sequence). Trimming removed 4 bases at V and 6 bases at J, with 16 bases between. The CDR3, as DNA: TGTGCCAGCAGCCCTACAGACCACCCGGCTGAAGCTTTCTTT. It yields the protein CASSPTDHPAEAFF. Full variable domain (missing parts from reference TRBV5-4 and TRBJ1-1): ETGVTQSPTHLIKTRGQQVTLRCSSQSGHNTVSWYQQALGQGPQFIFQYYREEENGRGNFPPRFSGLQFPNYSSELNVNALELDDSALYLCASSPTDHPAEAFFGQGTRLTVV.

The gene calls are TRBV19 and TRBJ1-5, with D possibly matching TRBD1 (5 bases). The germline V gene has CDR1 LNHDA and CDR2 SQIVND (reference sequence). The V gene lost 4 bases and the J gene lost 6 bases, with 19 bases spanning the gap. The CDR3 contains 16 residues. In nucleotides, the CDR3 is TGTGCCAGTAGTACCCCGGGACGAGCGCTACCTCAGCCCCAGCATTTT. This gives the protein CASSTPGRALPQPQHF.

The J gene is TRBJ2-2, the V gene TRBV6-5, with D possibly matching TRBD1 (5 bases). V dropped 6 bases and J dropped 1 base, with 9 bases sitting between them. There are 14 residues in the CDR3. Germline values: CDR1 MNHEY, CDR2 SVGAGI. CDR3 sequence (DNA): TGTGCCAGCAGACAAGGACAGAACACCGGGGAGCTGTTTTTT. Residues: CASRQGQNTGELFF.